This T cell receptor beta chain emerged from a study of blood T cell repertoires in COVID-19 (dated by TCRdb to about 2020). About the full investigation: Samples from collaborators originated in the United States, Italy and Spain and spanned both the acute and convalescent phases of COVID-19. The repertoires were released in a freely available public database intended as a resource for research on the immune response to SARS-CoV-2. Where available, HLA class I and class II types were taken from metadata supplied by the sample provider and were not determined by assay-based typing. The dataset comprised deeply sampled blood TCRbeta repertoires from subjects exposed to, actively infected with, or recovered from COVID-19. The prospective study material was composed of cDNA or gDNA derived from T cells, B-cell-depleted T cells, or PBMCs. Samples were obtained from the ongoing ImmuneRACE study (first 160 participants) and from 1,254 subjects provided by 6 global collaborators. Nearly every sample came with metadata listing a de-identified subject ID, COVID-19 status, age in years and sex. The paper as a whole reports these results and caveats: The quantity of clinical and demographic metadata differed by source and by participant and was supplied without curation.

TCRbeta CDR3 regions were amplified from genomic DNA using the immunoSEQ Assay, a bias-controlled multiplex PCR. Concerning the study's data processing: Within the assay, amplification of reference gene primers was used to estimate how many nucleated cells each sample contained. To quantify the absolute abundance of each unique TCRbeta CDR3 rearrangement, sequence reads were collapsed and filtered. For each sample, productive Simpson clonality was calculated as the square root of Simpson's diversity index over productive rearrangements. The table comes from immuneACCESS by way of TCRdb, which keeps in-frame sequences with V and J called. Part of the clones is missing from these tables; in studies checked, under half for an unresolved V gene and the rest for unknown reasons. The V and J calls and clone size are taken from that table; D and trimming were inferred from the DNA. The sample table records nearly 200,000 clones; approximately 82% of these occur just once. Of the sample, around 6.9% falls within the top ten clones.

Unmatched junction bases come to 10, with V trimmed by 6 bases and J by 3 bases. The CDR1 and CDR2 encoded by the germline V gene are SGHAT and FQNNGV. Taken from cysteine to phenylalanine, the CDR3 has 15 residues. Only the CDR3 portion is preserved as DNA: 45 bases, with reading frame beginning at the first base. With respect to this clone: It lacks a known antigen. Within one base of it there is no much larger clone, and no base qualities were kept.

The collaborating institutions used their own protocols to collect whole blood in K2EDTA tubes. For TCRbeta analysis, collaborator samples were shipped as frozen whole blood, as isolated PBMCs, or as DNA extracted from either sample type. This chain is built from TRBV11-2 and TRBJ1-1, and 7 bases in between align with TRBD1. The TCR was taken from a human donor with acute or convalescent COVID-19. The donor label of this sample is uncertain. Sequencing used peripheral blood. CDR3 region: CASSRSPGQYTEAFF. Here is the DNA: TGTGCCAGCAGTCGTTCCCCGGGACAGTACACTGAAGCTTTCTTT. Extended through the reference TRBV11-2 and TRBJ1-1 proteins, this CDR3 yields the full variable domain: EAGVAQSPRYKIIEKRQSVAFWCNPISGHATLYWYQQILGQGPKLLIQFQNNGVVDDSQLPKDRFSAERLKGVDSTLKIQPAKLEDSAVYLCASSRSPGQYTEAFFGQGTRLTVV.